Listed below are T cell receptor beta chains from one sample, sequenced in a study of T cell responses to AZD1222 COVID-19 vaccine. Sequencing was performed with immunoSEQ multiplex PCR; in TCRdb, only in-frame clones are kept and a portion is missing. In the table there are under 200,000 clones, about 91% of which are singletons. The sequenced sample was peripheral blood, obtained on day 0 of AZD1222 vaccination. These receptors were obtained from an adult in good health. The CDR3 runs from the conserved cysteine through the conserved F or W. The D gene is left open where the match is weak. Clone size is shown for a subset of rows, as once, few, many or a class of expanded clone.

.	.	TRBJ1-2	TRBV6-5	TGTGCCAGCACCCCGGGGCTCGTAGGGGACTATGGCTACACCTTC	CASTPGLVGDYGYTF
.	.	TRBJ2-7	TRBV11-2	TGTGCCAGCAGCTTAGGTGCCAGCTCCTACGAGCAGTACTTC	CASSLGASSYEQYF
.	.	TRBJ1-1	TRBV19	TGTGCCAGTATCTCCCTGGACAGACGCGGCGCTGAAGCTTTCTTT	CASISLDRRGAEAFF
TRBD1	.	TRBJ2-6	TRBV24-1	TGTGCCACCAGTGAATCTGACAGGGCTGGGGCCAACGTCCTGACTTTC	CATSESDRAGANVLTF
.	.	TRBJ1-1	TRBV3-1/TRBV3-2	TGTGCCAGCAGCCATCAAAACAGAAACACTGAAGCTTTCTTT	CASSHQNRNTEAFF
.	.	TRBJ2-7	TRBV6-5	TGTGCCAGCAGTTCCCTTATTATTGACACCTACGAGCAGTACTTC	CASSSLIIDTYEQYF
.	.	TRBJ1-1	TRBV7-2	TGTGCCAGCAGCTTAGGGGTAGGGAACACTGAAGCTTTCTTT	CASSLGVGNTEAFF
TRBD1	.	TRBJ1-2	TRBV15	TGTGCCACCAGCAGAGATCATAAATTGGGACAGGGGAAGGATGGCTACACCTTC	CATSRDHKLGQGKDGYTF
.	.	TRBJ2-3	TRBV5-6	TGTGCCAGCAGCCGCGGTAGAAACACAGATACGCAGTATTTT	CASSRGRNTDTQYF
.	.	TRBJ1-5	TRBV7-8	TGTGCCAGCAGCTTATCGGGGGCTGAGGGCAATCAGCCCCAGCATTTT	CASSLSGAEGNQPQHF
TRBD1	.	TRBJ1-2	TRBV5-1	TGCGCCAGCAGCCCCGGGACAGTCCTGACTAACTATGGCTACACCTTC	CASSPGTVLTNYGYTF
.	.	TRBJ2-5	TRBV7-6	TGTGCCAGCACAAGGGAGACCCAGTACTTC	CASTRETQYF
.	.	TRBJ2-7	TRBV9	TGTGCCAGCAGCGGCGGACATGTTTCCTACGAGCAGTACTTC	CASSGGHVSYEQYF
.	.	TRBJ2-2	TRBV7-7	TGTGCCAGCAGCTTCCACAGTGCCGGGGAGCTGTTTTTT	CASSFHSAGELFF
.	.	TRBJ1-4	TRBV28	TGTGCCAGCAGTGACAACAGGGATTTGCGAGAAAGACTGTTTTTT	CASSDNRDLRERLFF
.	.	TRBJ1-2	TRBV9	TGTGCCAGCAGGGCGTCGCGAGGCTACACCTTC	CASRASRGYTF
.	few	TRBJ2-2	TRBV4-3	TGCGCCAGCAGCAAAAGGGCTTGGGCCGGGGAGCTGTTTTTT	CASSKRAWAGELFF
TRBD2	.	TRBJ2-7	TRBV11-2	TGTGCCAGCAGCTTAGGTAGAGTAGCGGGTGCCTACGAGCAGTACTTC	CASSLGRVAGAYEQYF
TRBD2	.	TRBJ2-1	TRBV5-4	TGTGCCAGCAGCCGGGGGCTAGCGGGGGTGAATGAGCAGTTCTTC	CASSRGLAGVNEQFF
.	.	TRBJ1-2	TRBV5-6	TGTGCCAGCAGCCAGCAGGCTTATGGCTACACCTTC	CASSQQAYGYTF
TRBD2	.	TRBJ2-1	TRBV27	TGTGCCACCTTACGACTAGCGGCCTACAATGAGCAGTTCTTC	CATLRLAAYNEQFF
.	.	TRBJ2-1	TRBV7-2	TGTGCCAGCAGCTTAGTGGGAGCCGGGGAGAATGAGCAGTTCTTC	CASSLVGAGENEQFF
TRBD1	.	TRBJ1-1	TRBV15	TGTGCCACCAGCTTAGAGGCATTGGGACAGGTGAACACTGAAGCTTTCTTT	CATSLEALGQVNTEAFF
TRBD2	once	TRBJ2-2	TRBV14	TGTGCCAGCAGCCTCCCGGGACTACAAAACACCGGGGAGCTGTTTTTT	CASSLPGLQNTGELFF
.	.	TRBJ2-2	TRBV2	TGTGCCAGCAGTGAAGACGGGAGAAGCACCGGGGAGCTGTTTTTT	CASSEDGRSTGELFF
TRBD1	few	TRBJ1-5	TRBV28	TGTGCCAGCAGTTTTGAGGGGGCGAGGGGAGCCAATCAGCCCCAGCATTTT	CASSFEGARGANQPQHF
TRBD2	.	TRBJ2-1	TRBV4-1	TGCGCCAGCAGCTCGACTAGCGGGAGCTCTAGGTATGAGCAGTTCTTC	CASSSTSGSSRYEQFF
.	.	TRBJ1-5	TRBV4-2	TGTGCCAGCAGCCAAGTAGGTCTCGAGCGCCCCCAGCATTTT	CASSQVGLERPQHF